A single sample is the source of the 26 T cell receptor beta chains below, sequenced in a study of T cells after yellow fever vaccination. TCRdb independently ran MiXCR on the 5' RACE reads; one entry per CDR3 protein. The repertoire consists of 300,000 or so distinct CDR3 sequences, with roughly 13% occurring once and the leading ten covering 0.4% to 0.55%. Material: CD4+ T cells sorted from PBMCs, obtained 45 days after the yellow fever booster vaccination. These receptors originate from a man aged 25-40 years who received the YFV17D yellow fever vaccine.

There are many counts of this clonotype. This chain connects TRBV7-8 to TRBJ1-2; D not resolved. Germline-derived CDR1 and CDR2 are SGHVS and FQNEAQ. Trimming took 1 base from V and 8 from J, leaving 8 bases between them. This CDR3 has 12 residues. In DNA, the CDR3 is TGTGCCAGCAGCTTAGACCGTGGCGGCTACACCTTC. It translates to CASSLDRGGYTF.

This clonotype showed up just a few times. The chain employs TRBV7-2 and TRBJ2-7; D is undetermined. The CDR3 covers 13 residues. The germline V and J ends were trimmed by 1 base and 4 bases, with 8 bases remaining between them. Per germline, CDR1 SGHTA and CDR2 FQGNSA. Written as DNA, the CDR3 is TGTGCCAGCAGCTTAGGAGACGAGTACGAGCAGTACTTC. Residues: CASSLGDEYEQYF.

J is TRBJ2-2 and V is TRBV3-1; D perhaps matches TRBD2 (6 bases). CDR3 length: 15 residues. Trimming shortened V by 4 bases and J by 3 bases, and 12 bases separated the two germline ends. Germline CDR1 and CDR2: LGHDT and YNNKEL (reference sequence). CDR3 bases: TGTGCCAGCAGCCTCTCGGGACTCTACACCGGGGAGCTGTTTTTT. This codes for CASSLSGLYTGELFF.

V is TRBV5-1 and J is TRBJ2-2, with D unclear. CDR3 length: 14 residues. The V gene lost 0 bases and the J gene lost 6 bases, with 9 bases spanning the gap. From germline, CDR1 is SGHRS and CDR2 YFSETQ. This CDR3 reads CASSLAAISGELFF. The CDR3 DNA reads TGCGCCAGCAGCTTGGCTGCGATCTCCGGGGAGCTGTTTTTT.

The CDR3 region has the DNA TGTGCCACCAGCAGAGGGAAAGGCGAGAGGGGCAATGAGCAGTTCTTC. Residues: CATSRGKGERGNEQFF. V and J are TRBV15 and TRBJ2-1; tentatively, D is TRBD1 or TRBD2 (5 bases each). This CDR3 spans 16 amino acids. From germline, CDR1 is LNHNV and CDR2 YYDKDF (reference sequence). Deletions cut 1 base from V and 6 bases from J, with 16 bases between.

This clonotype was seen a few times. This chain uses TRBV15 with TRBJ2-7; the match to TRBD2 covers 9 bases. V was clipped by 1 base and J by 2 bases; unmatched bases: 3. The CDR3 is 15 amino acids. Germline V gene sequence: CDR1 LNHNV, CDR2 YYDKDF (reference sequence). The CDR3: CATSRGTSVTYEQYF. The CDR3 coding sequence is TGTGCCACCAGCAGAGGGACTAGCGTGACCTACGAGCAGTACTTC. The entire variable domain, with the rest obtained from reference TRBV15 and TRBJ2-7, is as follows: DAMVIQNPRYQVTQFGKPVTLSCSQTLNHNVMYWYQQKSSQAPKLLFHYYDKDFNNEADTPDNFQSRRPNTSFCFLDIRSPGLGDTAMYLCATSRGTSVTYEQYFGPGTRLTVT.

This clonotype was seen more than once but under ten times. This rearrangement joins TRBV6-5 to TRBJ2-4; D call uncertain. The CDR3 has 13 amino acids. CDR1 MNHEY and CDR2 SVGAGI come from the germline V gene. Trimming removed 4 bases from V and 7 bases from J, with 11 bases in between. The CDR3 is CASSSFVYNIQYF. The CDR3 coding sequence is TGTGCCAGCAGTTCTTTCGTCTACAACATTCAGTACTTC.

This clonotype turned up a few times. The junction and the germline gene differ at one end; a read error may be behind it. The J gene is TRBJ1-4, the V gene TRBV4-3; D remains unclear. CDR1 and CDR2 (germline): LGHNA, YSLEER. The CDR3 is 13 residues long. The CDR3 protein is CASSQDLGIGPIF. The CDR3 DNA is TGCGCCAGCAGCCAAGATCTGGGCATCGGACCCATTTTT.

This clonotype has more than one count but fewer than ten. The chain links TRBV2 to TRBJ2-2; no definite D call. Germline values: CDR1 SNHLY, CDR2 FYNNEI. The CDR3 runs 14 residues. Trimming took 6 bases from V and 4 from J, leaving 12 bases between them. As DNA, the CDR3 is TGTGCCAGCAGCCTCGGACCGAGCACCGGGGAGCTGTTTTTT. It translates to CASSLGPSTGELFF.

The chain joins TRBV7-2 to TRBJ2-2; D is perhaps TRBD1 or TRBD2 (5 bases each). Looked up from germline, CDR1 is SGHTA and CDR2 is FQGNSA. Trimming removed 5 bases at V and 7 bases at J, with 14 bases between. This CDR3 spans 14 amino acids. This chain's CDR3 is CASSAGKGLGELFF. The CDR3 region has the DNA TGTGCCAGCAGCGCCGGGAAGGGGCTCGGGGAGCTGTTTTTT.

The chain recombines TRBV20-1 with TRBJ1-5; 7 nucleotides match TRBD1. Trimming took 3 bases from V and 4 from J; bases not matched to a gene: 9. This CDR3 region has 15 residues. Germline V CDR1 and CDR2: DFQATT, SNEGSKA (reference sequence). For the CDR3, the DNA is TGCAGTGCTAGGGAGACAGGGATTCGGAATCAGCCCCAGCATTTT. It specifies CSARETGIRNQPQHF.

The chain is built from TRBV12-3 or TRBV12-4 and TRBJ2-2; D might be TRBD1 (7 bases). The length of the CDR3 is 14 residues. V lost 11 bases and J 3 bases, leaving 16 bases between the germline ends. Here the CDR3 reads CAGPPGGYTGELFF. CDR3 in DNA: TGTGCCGGGCCCCCAGGGGGGTACACCGGGGAGCTGTTTTTT.

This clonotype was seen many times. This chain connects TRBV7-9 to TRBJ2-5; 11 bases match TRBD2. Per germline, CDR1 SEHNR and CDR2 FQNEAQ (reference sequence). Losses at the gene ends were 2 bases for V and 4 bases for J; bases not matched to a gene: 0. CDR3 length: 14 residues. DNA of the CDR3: TGTGCCAGCAGCTTACTAGCGGGAGGAGAGACCCAGTACTTC. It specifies CASSLLAGGETQYF.

CDR3 bases: TGTGCCAGCAGTTCTAACAGGAACACCGGGGAGCTGTTTTTT. Translating it yields CASSSNRNTGELFF. The chain has TRBV7-2 and TRBJ2-2; no clear D. Germline CDR1 SGHTA, CDR2 FQGNSA. CDR3 size: 14 residues. The germline V and J ends were trimmed by 6 bases and 1 base, with 9 bases remaining between them.

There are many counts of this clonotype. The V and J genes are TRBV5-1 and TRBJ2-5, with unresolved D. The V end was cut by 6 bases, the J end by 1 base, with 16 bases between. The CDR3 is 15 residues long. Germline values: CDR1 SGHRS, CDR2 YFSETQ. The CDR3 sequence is CASTVGSSTQETQYF. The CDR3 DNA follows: TGCGCCAGCACCGTAGGGTCGTCCACCCAAGAGACCCAGTACTTC.

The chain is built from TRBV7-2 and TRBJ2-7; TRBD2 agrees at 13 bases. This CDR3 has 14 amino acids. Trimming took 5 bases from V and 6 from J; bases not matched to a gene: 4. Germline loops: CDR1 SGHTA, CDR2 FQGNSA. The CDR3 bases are TGTGCCAGCAGCCGGACTAGCGGGAGTGTCGAGCAGTACTTC. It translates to CASSRTSGSVEQYF.

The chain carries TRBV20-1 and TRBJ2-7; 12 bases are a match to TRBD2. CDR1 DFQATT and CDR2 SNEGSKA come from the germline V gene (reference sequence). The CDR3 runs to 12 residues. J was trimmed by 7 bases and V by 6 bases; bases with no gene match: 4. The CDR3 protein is CSAIGLAGEQYF. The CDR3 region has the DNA TGCAGTGCCATTGGACTAGCGGGAGAGCAGTACTTC.

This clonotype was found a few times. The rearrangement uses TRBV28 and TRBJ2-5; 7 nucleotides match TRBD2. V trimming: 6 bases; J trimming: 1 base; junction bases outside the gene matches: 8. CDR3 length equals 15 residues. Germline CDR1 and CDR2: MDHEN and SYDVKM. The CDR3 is CASSLGGGFQETQYF. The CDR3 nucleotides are TGTGCCAGCAGCCTTGGGGGGGGTTTCCAAGAGACCCAGTACTTC. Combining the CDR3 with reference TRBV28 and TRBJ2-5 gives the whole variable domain DVKVTQSSRYLVKRTGEKVFLECVQDMDHENMFWYRQDPGLGLRLIYFSYDVKMKEKGDIPEGYSVSREKKERFSLILESASTNQTSMYLCASSLGGGFQETQYFGPGTRLLVL.

The CDR3 sequence is CASSQSSSGQETQYF. The CDR3 DNA reads TGTGCCAGCAGCCAGAGCTCTAGCGGACAAGAGACCCAGTACTTC. The V gene is TRBV4-2, the J gene TRBJ2-5, with 7 positions matching TRBD2. This CDR3 spans 15 amino acids. CDR1 and CDR2 from the germline V gene are LGHNA and YNFKEQ. J gave up 2 bases and V 3 bases, and 6 bases lay outside the gene matches.

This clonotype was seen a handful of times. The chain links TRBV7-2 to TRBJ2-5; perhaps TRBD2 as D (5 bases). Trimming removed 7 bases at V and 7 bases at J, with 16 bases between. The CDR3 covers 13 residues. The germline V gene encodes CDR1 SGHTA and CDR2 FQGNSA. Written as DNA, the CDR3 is TGTGCCAGCAAGAGCGGAAGCCTCGGGACCCAGTACTTC. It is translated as CASKSGSLGTQYF.

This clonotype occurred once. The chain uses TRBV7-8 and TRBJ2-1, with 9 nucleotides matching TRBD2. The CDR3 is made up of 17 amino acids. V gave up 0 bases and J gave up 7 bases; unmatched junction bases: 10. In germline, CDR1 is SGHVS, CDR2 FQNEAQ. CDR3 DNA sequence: TGTGCCAGCAGCTTAGCGGGACTAGCACTAGGGGGGAATGAGCAGTTCTTC. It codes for CASSLAGLALGGNEQFF. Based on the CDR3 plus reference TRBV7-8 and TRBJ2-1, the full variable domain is GAGVSQSPRYKVAKRGQDVALRCDPISGHVSLFWYQQALGQGPEFLTYFQNEAQLDKSGLPSDRFFAERPEGSVSTLKIQRTQQEDSAVYLCASSLAGLALGGNEQFFGPGTRLTVL.

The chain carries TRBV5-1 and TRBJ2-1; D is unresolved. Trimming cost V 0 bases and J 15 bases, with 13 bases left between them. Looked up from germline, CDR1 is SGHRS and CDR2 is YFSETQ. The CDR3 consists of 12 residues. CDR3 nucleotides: TGCGCCAGCAGCTTGGAATTGGGAAATCTGTTCTTC. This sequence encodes CASSLELGNLFF.

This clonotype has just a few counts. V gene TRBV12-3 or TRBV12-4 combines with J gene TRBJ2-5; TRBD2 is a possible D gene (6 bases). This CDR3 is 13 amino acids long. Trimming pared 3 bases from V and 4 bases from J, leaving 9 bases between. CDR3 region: CASSFGGPETQYF. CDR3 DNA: TGTGCCAGCAGTTTTGGAGGGCCAGAGACCCAGTACTTC.

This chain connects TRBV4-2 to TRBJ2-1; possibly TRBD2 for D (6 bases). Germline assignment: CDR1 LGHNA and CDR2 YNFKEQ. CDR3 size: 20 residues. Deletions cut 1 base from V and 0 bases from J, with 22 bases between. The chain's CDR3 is CASSQVARVGGISSYNEQFF. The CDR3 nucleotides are TGTGCCAGCAGCCAAGTCGCTAGAGTTGGGGGGATTAGCTCCTACAATGAGCAGTTCTTC.

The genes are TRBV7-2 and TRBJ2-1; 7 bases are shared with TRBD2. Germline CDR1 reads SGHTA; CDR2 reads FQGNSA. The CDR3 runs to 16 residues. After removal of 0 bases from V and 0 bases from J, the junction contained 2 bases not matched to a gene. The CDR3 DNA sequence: TGTGCCAGCAGCTTAGCACTAGCGAGCTCCTACAATGAGCAGTTCTTC. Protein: CASSLALASSYNEQFF. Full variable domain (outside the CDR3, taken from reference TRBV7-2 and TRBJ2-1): GAGVSQSPSNKVTEKGKDVELRCDPISGHTALYWYRQSLGQGLEFLIYFQGNSAPDKSGLPSDRFSAERTGGSVSTLTIQRTQQEDSAVYLCASSLALASSYNEQFFGPGTRLTVL.

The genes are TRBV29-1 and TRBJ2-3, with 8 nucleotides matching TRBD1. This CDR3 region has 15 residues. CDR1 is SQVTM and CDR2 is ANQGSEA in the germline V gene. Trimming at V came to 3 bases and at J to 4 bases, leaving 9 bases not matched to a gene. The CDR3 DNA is TGCAGCGTTGAGGTCCAGGGGGCTATGTCAGATACGCAGTATTTT. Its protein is CSVEVQGAMSDTQYF.